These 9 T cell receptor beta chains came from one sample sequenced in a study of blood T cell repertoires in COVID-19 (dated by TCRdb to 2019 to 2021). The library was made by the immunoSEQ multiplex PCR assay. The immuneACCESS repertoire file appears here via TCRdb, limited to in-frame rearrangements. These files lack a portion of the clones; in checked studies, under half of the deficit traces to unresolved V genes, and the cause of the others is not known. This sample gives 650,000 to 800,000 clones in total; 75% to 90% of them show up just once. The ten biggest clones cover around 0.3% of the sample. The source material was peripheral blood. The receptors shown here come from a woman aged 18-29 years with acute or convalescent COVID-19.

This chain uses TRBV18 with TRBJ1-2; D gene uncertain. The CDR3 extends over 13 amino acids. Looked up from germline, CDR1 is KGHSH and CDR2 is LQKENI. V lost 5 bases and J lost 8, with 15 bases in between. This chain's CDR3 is CASSGEVRVGYTF. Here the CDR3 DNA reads TGTGCCAGCTCAGGGGAGGTCCGAGTGGGCTACACCTTC.

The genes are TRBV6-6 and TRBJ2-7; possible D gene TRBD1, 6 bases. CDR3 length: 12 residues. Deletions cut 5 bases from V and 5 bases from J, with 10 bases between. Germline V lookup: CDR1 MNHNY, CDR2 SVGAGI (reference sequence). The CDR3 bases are TGTGCCAGCAGTCCACAGGGAGACGAGCAGTACTTC. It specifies CASSPQGDEQYF.

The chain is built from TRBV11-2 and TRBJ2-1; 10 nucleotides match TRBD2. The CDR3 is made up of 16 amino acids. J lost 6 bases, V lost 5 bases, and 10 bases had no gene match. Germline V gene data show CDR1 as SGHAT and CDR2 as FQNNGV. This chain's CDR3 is CASSPGGTSAFNEQFF. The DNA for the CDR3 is TGTGCCAGCAGCCCGGGTGGGACTAGCGCTTTCAATGAGCAGTTCTTC.

Written as DNA, the CDR3 is TGTGCCAGCAGTACGACGGACACGGACCTAGAGCAGTACTTC. It codes for CASSTTDTDLEQYF. The V call is TRBV27, the J call TRBJ2-7; the D gene is possibly TRBD1 (5 bases). The CDR3 runs to 14 residues. Trimming cost V 5 bases and J 7 bases, with 18 bases left between them. Germline V gene sequence: CDR1 MNHEY, CDR2 SMNVEV (reference sequence).

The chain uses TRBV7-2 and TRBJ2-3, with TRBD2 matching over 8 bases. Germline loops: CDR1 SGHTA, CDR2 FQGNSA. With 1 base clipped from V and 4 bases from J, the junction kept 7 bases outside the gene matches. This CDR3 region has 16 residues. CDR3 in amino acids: CASSLGGGRVADTQYF. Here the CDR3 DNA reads TGTGCCAGCAGCTTAGGCGGGGGGCGTGTGGCAGATACGCAGTATTTT. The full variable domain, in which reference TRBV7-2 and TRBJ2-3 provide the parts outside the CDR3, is GAGVSQSPSNKVTEKGKDVELRCDPISGHTALYWYRQSLGQGLEFLIYFQGNSAPDKSGLPSDRFSAERTGGSVSTLTIQRTQQEDSAVYLCASSLGGGRVADTQYFGPGTRLTVL.

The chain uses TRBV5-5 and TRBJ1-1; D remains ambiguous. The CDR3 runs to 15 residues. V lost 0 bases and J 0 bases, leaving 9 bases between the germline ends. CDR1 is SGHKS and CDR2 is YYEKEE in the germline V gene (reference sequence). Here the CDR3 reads CASSLEGGLNTEAFF. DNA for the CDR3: TGTGCCAGCAGCTTGGAAGGAGGGTTGAACACTGAAGCTTTCTTT.

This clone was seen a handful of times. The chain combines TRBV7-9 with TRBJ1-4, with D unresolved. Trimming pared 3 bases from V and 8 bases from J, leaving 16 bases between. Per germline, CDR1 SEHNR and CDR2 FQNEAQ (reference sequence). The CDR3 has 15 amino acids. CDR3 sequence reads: CASSFLVPGEEKLFF. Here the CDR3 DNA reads TGTGCCAGCAGCTTCCTGGTCCCAGGCGAGGAAAAACTGTTTTTT.

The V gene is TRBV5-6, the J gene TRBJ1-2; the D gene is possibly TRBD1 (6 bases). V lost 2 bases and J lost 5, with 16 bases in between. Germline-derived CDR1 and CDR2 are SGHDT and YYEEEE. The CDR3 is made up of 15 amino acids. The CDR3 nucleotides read TGTGCCAGCAGCTTAGGGGGTGAGGTTAATTATGGCTACACCTTC. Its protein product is CASSLGGEVNYGYTF.

The chain's CDR3 is CASSDTYGYTF. CDR3 sequence (DNA): TGTGCCAGCTCAGACACTTATGGCTACACCTTC. The genes are TRBV18 and TRBJ1-2; no reliable D call. The CDR3 loop spans 11 amino acids. With 5 bases removed from V and 5 bases from J, the gap between germline ends came to 6 bases. CDR1 KGHSH and CDR2 LQKENI come from the germline V gene.